These T cell receptor beta chains were read from a single sample in a study of regulatory T cells in long-lasting Graves disease. Each CDR3 protein gets one entry after TCRdb re-called the multiplex PCR reads with MiXCR. The profile shows 250,000 to 400,000 distinct CDR3 sequences, over 15% of them singletons. This material consisted of peripheral blood mononuclear cells (PBMCs), taken at new diagnosis, from a patient treated with antithyroid drugs. Every receptor here comes from a female donor with Graves disease. CDR3s include the opening cysteine and the closing phenylalanine or tryptophan. A D gene is named only where the DNA matches it firmly. Some rows mark clone size as missing; the rest say once, few, many or name a class of expanded clone.

few	TRBV5-1	TRBJ2-5	-	TGCGCCAGCAGCTTGGGTAGCGACGGGGGGACCCAGTACTTC	CASSLGSDGGTQYF
many	TRBV6-1	TRBJ1-5	TRBD1	TGTGCCAGCAGTGTCCCCTCCGGGACAGCGCCTAATCAGCCCCAGCATTTT	CASSVPSGTAPNQPQHF
many	TRBV19	TRBJ1-2	-	TGTGCCAGTAGTATCCACAGGAGCTACTATGGCTACACCTTC	CASSIHRSYYGYTF
many	TRBV2	TRBJ1-5	-	TGTGCCAGCAGCCCCGGACGGAGTGAGGAACAGCCCCAGCATTTT	CASSPGRSEEQPQHF
many	TRBV27	TRBJ1-6	-	TGTGCCAGCAGTTTAAGGGGCCATAATTCACCCCTCCACTTT	CASSLRGHNSPLHF
many	TRBV7-9	TRBJ2-2	TRBD2	TGTGCCAGCAGCGCACGACCCGGGACTAGCGGGACTCAAAACCGCGCCGGGGAGCTGTTTTTT	CASSARPGTSGTQNRAGELFF
many	TRBV28	TRBJ1-2	-	TGTGCCAGCAGTACCAGCTATGGCTACACCTTC	CASSTSYGYTF
many	TRBV18	TRBJ1-4	-	TGTGCCAGCCACTCACCACCAGGTGGACTGTTTTTT	CASHSPPGGLFF
many	TRBV28	TRBJ1-1	-	TGTGCCAGCAGTTCCGACTTGAACACTGAAGCTTTCTTT	CASSSDLNTEAFF
many	TRBV11-3	TRBJ1-6	-	TGTGCCAGCAGCTATGGGTCAGGGGTTACTACCCTTGCGAATTCACCCCTCCACTTT	CASSYGSGVTTLANSPLHF
many	TRBV27	TRBJ2-1	TRBD2	TGTGCCAGCAGTTTGAGACTAGCGTATGAGCAGTTCTTC	CASSLRLAYEQFF
-	TRBV30	TRBJ2-2	-	TGTGCCTGGAGTGAACCAGGACAGCTGAACACCGGGGAGCTGTTTTTT	CAWSEPGQLNTGELFF
few	TRBV11-1	TRBJ1-2	-	TGTGCCAGCAGCATCGGGGAGTTCGGATACACCTTC	CASSIGEFGYTF
many	TRBV10-3	TRBJ1-1	-	TGTGCCATCAAAGGAGGGGGGGACACTGAAGCTTTCTTT	CAIKGGGDTEAFF
many	TRBV4-1	TRBJ2-5	-	TGCGCCAGCAGCCAAGAGAATGCGGGATGGGAGACCCAGTACTTC	CASSQENAGWETQYF
-	TRBV28	TRBJ2-2	TRBD2	TGTGCCAGCAGGCCCCGGGGGAGGGCGGACACCGGGGAGCTGTTTTTT	CASRPRGRADTGELFF
-	TRBV2	TRBJ1-2	-	TGTGCCAGCAGTGAAGCGGCAGGGCCCTATGGCTACACCTTC	CASSEAAGPYGYTF
many	TRBV30	TRBJ1-5	-	TGTGCCTGGAGTCCGGGTTTCCCGGAGCCCCAGCATTTT	CAWSPGFPEPQHF
many	TRBV30	TRBJ2-2	-	TGTGCCTGGAGTGGGACCGGGGAGCTGTTTTTT	CAWSGTGELFF
many	TRBV11-1	TRBJ2-1	-	TGTGCCAGCAGCTTACGTTGGTCAGATCCCCGGGATGAGCAGTTCTTC	CASSLRWSDPRDEQFF
-	TRBV4-3	TRBJ1-6	-	TGCGCCAGCAGCCAAGAAGGGACTGGGTCCTATAATTCACCCCTCCACTTT	CASSQEGTGSYNSPLHF
many	TRBV7-8	TRBJ2-7	-	TGTGCCAGCATCCCGGGTGATGCTCGAGGAGCTAGCTACGAGCAGTACTTC	CASIPGDARGASYEQYF
-	TRBV20-1	TRBJ2-7	-	TGCAGTGCTGGCGTGTTCGGCCACGAGCAGTACTTC	CSAGVFGHEQYF
many	TRBV15	TRBJ1-1	-	TGTGCCACCAGCAGAGGGGGAGAGGGGCTGAACACTGAAGCTTTCTTT	CATSRGGEGLNTEAFF
many	TRBV2	TRBJ1-4	TRBD1	TGTGCCAGCAGTGAAGCAATGACAGGGTACGATGAAAAACTGTTTTTT	CASSEAMTGYDEKLFF
many	TRBV6-1	TRBJ1-5	-	TGTGCCAGCTCCCGGGGGGCAGGTCAGCCCCAGCATTTT	CASSRGAGQPQHF
many	TRBV7-9	TRBJ2-1	-	TGTGCCAGCAGCCCCGTCCAGGGACTTTACTACAATGAGCAGTTCTTC	CASSPVQGLYYNEQFF
-	TRBV19	TRBJ2-2	TRBD1	TGTGCCAGTAGGAAGGACAGGGGGCACGGCTGGGTGCTGTTTTTT	CASRKDRGHGWVLFF
many	TRBV28	TRBJ2-5	TRBD1	TGTGCCAGCAGGGTCCCGGGACAGGGGGAACAGACCCAGTACTTC	CASRVPGQGEQTQYF
many	TRBV11-2	TRBJ2-2	-	TGTGCCAGCAGCTTAGTCCTGGCGGGAAACACCGGGGAGCTGTTTTTT	CASSLVLAGNTGELFF
many	TRBV11-2	TRBJ1-1	-	TGTGCCAGCAGCTTATCTGGGGGCGGTGAAGCTTTCTTT	CASSLSGGGEAFF
-	TRBV12-5	TRBJ2-3	TRBD2	TGTGCTAGTGGTTTGAGGGGACTAGTATCAGATACGCAGTATTTT	CASGLRGLVSDTQYF
many	TRBV19	TRBJ2-7	-	TGTGCCAGTAGTATGGATCTAACGTTCGGATCCTACGAGCAGTACTTC	CASSMDLTFGSYEQYF
many	TRBV28	TRBJ1-3	-	TGTGCCAGCAGTCCCAGCCCCCTCCGGGACACGGGAAACACCATATATTTT	CASSPSPLRDTGNTIYF
many	TRBV5-1	TRBJ1-1	-	TGCGCCAGCCGATCTGGGGAGGCTGAAGCTTTCTTT	CASRSGEAEAFF
many	TRBV19	TRBJ2-7	-	TGTGCCAGTAGTATGGCTCCAGGGGGGCGTTACGAGCAGTACTTC	CASSMAPGGRYEQYF
many	TRBV5-1	TRBJ2-7	-	TGCGCCAGCAGCGTCAGAACATCTGCCGAGCAGTACTTC	CASSVRTSAEQYF
many	TRBV24-1	TRBJ2-2	-	TGTGCCACCAGTGACCAAAACACCGGGGAGCTGTTTTTT	CATSDQNTGELFF
-	TRBV7-9	TRBJ2-3	-	TGTGCCAGCAGCCGCTGGGCGGGAAGCACAGATACGCAGTATTTT	CASSRWAGSTDTQYF
-	TRBV6-1	TRBJ1-2	-	TGTGCCAGCAGTCTCGGGACGAAGGTGGGTGGCTACACCTTC	CASSLGTKVGGYTF
many	TRBV2	TRBJ2-1	-	TGTGCCAGCAGTGCGGGTGGGGACGTCCTTTTTGAGCAGTTCTTC	CASSAGGDVLFEQFF
many	TRBV20-1	TRBJ1-4	-	TGCAGTGCTGGCCTCAGGGACGGGAGTGAAAAACTGTTTTTT	CSAGLRDGSEKLFF